Listed here is a single TCR beta chain. This sample was included in a study of T cell changes during pregnancy in multiple sclerosis. Here immunoSEQ multiplex PCR was the method, and the copy in TCRdb shows in-frame clones only, minus some. This table holds roughly 40,000 clones, roughly 88% found once. The CDR3 spans 14 residues. V was cut by 4 bases and J by 1 base, with 10 bases left in between. From germline, CDR1 is LNHDA and CDR2 SQIVND (reference sequence). This material consisted of CD4+ T cells from peripheral blood mononuclear cells, taken before pregnancy. The chain links TRBV19 to TRBJ1-1; maybe TRBD1 (6 bases). The receptor was isolated from a female donor with multiple sclerosis, enrolled in a pregnancy study. CDR3 protein: CASSTRTENTEAFF. DNA of the CDR3: TGTGCCAGTAGTACGAGGACAGAGAACACTGAAGCTTTCTTT. Combining the CDR3 with reference TRBV19 and TRBJ1-1 gives the whole variable domain DGGITQSPKYLFRKEGQNVTLSCEQNLNHDAMYWYRQDPGQGLRLIYYSQIVNDFQKGDIAEGYSVSREKKESFPLTVTSAQKNPTAFYLCASSTRTENTEAFFGQGTRLTVV.